The clone carrying this TCR beta chain was picked up one time. Antigen unknown. This same CDR3 is encoded by further DNA sequences in the sample. This table comes from immunoSEQ multiplex PCR, and its TCRdb copy is limited to in-frame clones, with some not included. The table shows 1,400,000 or so clones, with around 98.5% occurring only once. This record belongs to a study of shared clonotypes between healthy human individuals. Study information: A few men and two women, aged 18 to 49, were donors. The plates for each donor numbered three CD4 naive, three CD4 memory, two CD8 naive and one CD8 memory. Overall study findings and caveats: A few donors held about 4.5% of naive CD4 clonotypes in common.

Trimming cost V 0 bases and J 7 bases; bases outside gene matches: 2. Germline V CDR1 and CDR2: SGDLS, YYNGEE. This CDR3 has 15 residues. From CD4+ cells came CD45RA+ naive and CD45RA-negative memory subsets. The receptor comes from a man aged 25 to 40 in good health. Specimen: naive CD4+ T cells sorted from blood. The subset is: CD45RA+ positively selected. V is TRBV9 and J is TRBJ2-1; TRBD2 matches at 12 bases. Here the CDR3 reads CASSVAGLAGNEQFF. CDR3 nucleotides: TGTGCCAGCAGCGTAGCCGGACTAGCGGGAAATGAGCAGTTCTTC.